This T cell receptor beta chain was sequenced in a study of T cell repertoires in cytomegalovirus infection. Overall study: Indications came from public TCR beta signatures; they pointed to CMV infection and to a matching HLA type.

V lost 3 bases, J lost 4 bases, and 5 bases stayed unmatched. The CDR3 sequence is 15 residues long. Germline lookup yields CDR1 MNHEY and CDR2 SMNVEV (reference sequence). General study points: In two of eight donors, the top clonotype was HLA-C-restricted CMV-specific.

MiXCR, applied by TCRdb to the reads, yields one record per CDR3 protein. The sample has around 320,000 distinct CDR3 sequences, around a tenth seen once; the top ten hold about 4.5%. This clonotype came up a few times. Its antigen is unknown. Sequenced material: PBMCs. V usage is TRBV27 and J usage is TRBJ2-7; TRBD2 agrees at 11 bases. This TCR came from a human donor in good health (CMV status not recorded). Some clones in this sample may be carry-over from other donors' samples. The CDR3 here is CASSLTSGVLYEQYF. The CDR3, as DNA: TGTGCCAGCAGTTTGACTAGCGGGGTATTATACGAGCAGTACTTC.